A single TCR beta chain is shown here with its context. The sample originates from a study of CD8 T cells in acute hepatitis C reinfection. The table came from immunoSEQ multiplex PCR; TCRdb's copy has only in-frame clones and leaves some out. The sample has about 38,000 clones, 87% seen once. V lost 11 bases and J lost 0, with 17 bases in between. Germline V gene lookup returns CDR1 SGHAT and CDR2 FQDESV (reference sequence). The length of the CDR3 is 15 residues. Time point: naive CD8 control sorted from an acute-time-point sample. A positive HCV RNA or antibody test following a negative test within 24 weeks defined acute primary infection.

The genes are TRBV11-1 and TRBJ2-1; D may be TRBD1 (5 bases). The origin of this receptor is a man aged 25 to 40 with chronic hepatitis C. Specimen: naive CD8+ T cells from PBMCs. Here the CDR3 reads CASQKGPSSYNEQFF. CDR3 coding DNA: TGTGCCTCCCAAAAGGGGCCGAGCTCCTACAATGAGCAGTTCTTC. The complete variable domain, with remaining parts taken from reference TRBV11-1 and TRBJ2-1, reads EAEVAQSPRYKITEKSQAVAFWCDPISGHATLYWYRQILGQGPELLVQFQDESVVDDSQLPKDRFSAERLKGVDSTLKIQPAELGDSAMYLCASQKGPSSYNEQFFGPGTRLTVL.